The 30 T cell receptor beta chains given below trace back to one sample, sequenced in a study of regulatory dendritic cells for organ transplantation. These receptors' antigens are unknown. Clones were sequenced by immunoSEQ multiplex PCR, and TCRdb holds only the in-frame ones, with some missing. Of roughly 20,000 clones in the sample, 80% to 90% were seen once. Allogeneic regulatory or mature dendritic cells were co-cultured for 5 days with CFSE-labeled sorted T cells at 1:10. Sequenced sample: naive CD4+ T cells from blood cultured with regulatory dendritic cells. As for subset: CD45RA+ naive T cells. These receptor sequences come from a human donor in good health.

V gene TRBV9 combines with J gene TRBJ2-7; 9 nucleotides agree with TRBD2. Germline CDR1 is SGDLS and CDR2 is YYNGEE. The junction had 12 bases not matched to a gene; V was cut back by 4 bases and J by 4 bases. The CDR3 totals 16 residues. CDR3: CASSRGAASGAYEQYF. The CDR3 nucleotides are TGTGCCAGCAGCCGAGGGGCGGCTAGCGGGGCTTACGAGCAGTACTTC. The full variable domain, its missing parts supplied by reference TRBV9 and TRBJ2-7, is DSGVTQTPKHLITATGQRVTLRCSPRSGDLSVYWYQQSLDQGLQFLIQYYNGEERAKGNILERFSAQQFPDLHSELNLSSLELGDSALYFCASSRGAASGAYEQYFGPGTRLTVT.

The chain is built from TRBV12-1 and TRBJ1-5; the table's D call of TRBD1 was not tested on the DNA. TRBV12-1 is a known pseudogene. The CDR3 runs 19 residues. The CDR3 here is CASSFAGTGGNESNQPQHF. The CDR3 DNA sequence: TGTGCCAGCAGCTTTGCCGGGACAGGCGGGAATGAGAGCAATCAGCCCCAGCATTTT.

The CDR3 DNA reads TGTGCCAGCAGCCGGATAGCGGGGGGAGGTGATACGCAGTATTTT. Amino acids: CASSRIAGGGDTQYF. This chain uses TRBV7-2 with TRBJ2-3, with TRBD2 matching 10 bases. CDR1 and CDR2 (germline): SGHTA, FQGNSA. V was clipped by 5 bases and J by 6 bases; unmatched bases: 8. The CDR3 has 15 residues.

V is TRBV5-4 and J is TRBJ2-2; D is perhaps TRBD1 (6 bases). Between the trimmed V and J ends, which lost 0 bases and 4 bases, there was a span of 10 bases. Per the germline V gene, CDR1 is SGHNT and CDR2 is YYREEE (reference sequence). CDR3 length equals 15 residues. CDR3 in amino acids: CASSLGQEPTGELFF. The CDR3 DNA follows: TGTGCCAGCAGCTTGGGACAGGAGCCCACCGGGGAGCTGTTTTTT.

Only one count was recorded for this clone. The chain recombines TRBV4-2 with TRBJ2-1; 11 bases are a match to TRBD2. With V trimmed by 2 bases and J by 5 bases, 11 bases remained unmatched. CDR3 length: 18 residues. CDR1 is LGHNA and CDR2 is YNFKEQ in the germline V gene. The CDR3 reads CASSQYSGTSGKNNEQFF. DNA of the CDR3: TGTGCCAGCAGCCAATACTCCGGGACTAGCGGAAAAAACAATGAGCAGTTCTTC.

The V gene is TRBV5-5, the J gene TRBJ2-5, with D unresolved. Between the trimmed V and J ends, which lost 2 bases and 7 bases, there was a span of 15 bases. Germline V lookup: CDR1 SGHKS, CDR2 YYEKEE (reference sequence). This CDR3 contains 14 residues. The CDR3 region has the DNA TGTGCCAGCAGCTTCTCGCCCGTCCGTGGGACCCAGTACTTC. Protein sequence: CASSFSPVRGTQYF.

This chain connects TRBV9 to TRBJ2-2, with D uncertain. V was pared by 0 bases and J by 0 bases, with 3 bases between. The CDR3 totals 14 residues. The germline V gene has CDR1 SGDLS and CDR2 YYNGEE. CDR3 region: CASSVASNTGELFF. DNA for the CDR3: TGTGCCAGCAGCGTAGCCTCGAACACCGGGGAGCTGTTTTTT.

The gene calls are TRBV5-8 and TRBJ2-1, with TRBD2 matching over 10 bases. V gave up 5 bases and J gave up 15 bases; unmatched junction bases: 23. The CDR3 runs to 17 residues. Germline V lookup: CDR1 SGHTS, CDR2 YDEGEE. The CDR3 DNA reads as TGTGCCAGCAGAACATTACAGGGTGGCCAGCGGGAGGGAGGTGTGTTCTTC. Its translation is CASRTLQGGQREGGVFF. The whole variable domain, filled in from reference TRBV5-8 and TRBJ2-1, reads EAGVTQSPTHLIKTRGQQATLRCSPISGHTSVYWYQQALGLGLQFLLWYDEGEERNRGNFPPRFSGRQFPNYSSELNVNALELEDSALYLCASRTLQGGQREGGVFFGPGTRLTVL.

The rearrangement links TRBV2 to TRBJ2-7; possible D gene TRBD1, 7 bases. The germline CDR1 and CDR2 sequences are SNHLY and FYNNEI. Trimming pared 11 bases from V and 3 bases from J, leaving 20 bases between. This CDR3 region has 14 residues. The CDR3 protein is CAVQANRGGYEQYF. The CDR3 bases are TGTGCCGTCCAGGCCAACAGGGGAGGCTACGAGCAGTACTTC.

J is TRBJ1-1 and V is TRBV27; the D is unclear. CDR1 and CDR2 from the germline V gene are MNHEY and SMNVEV (reference sequence). The V and J ends lost 7 bases and 3 bases respectively, with 12 bases between them. The CDR3 extends over 13 amino acids. The CDR3 loop reads CASMRQSYTEAFF. Here the CDR3 DNA reads TGTGCCAGCATGAGACAATCCTACACTGAAGCTTTCTTT.

V gene TRBV30 combines with J gene TRBJ1-2; D possibly corresponds to TRBD1 (5 bases). The germline gives CDR1 GTSNPN, CDR2 SVGIG (reference sequence). The CDR3 runs to 14 residues. Trimming stripped 4 bases from V and 0 bases from J, with 12 bases between. For the CDR3, the DNA is TGTGCCTGGAATCGGGACGGGGCTAACTATGGCTACACCTTC. This encodes CAWNRDGANYGYTF.

This clone appeared a single time. The chain joins TRBV10-3 to TRBJ2-7, with D possibly being TRBD1 (5 bases). The CDR3 runs to 13 residues. Germline CDR1 ENHRY, CDR2 SYGVKD. Trimming cost V 11 bases and J 1 base, with 15 bases left between them. This CDR3 reads CAVWPQGSYEQYF. The CDR3 coding sequence is TGTGCCGTATGGCCGCAGGGATCCTACGAGCAGTACTTC.

The chain uses TRBV29-1 and TRBJ2-6; D is unresolved. Trimming stripped 4 bases from V and 2 bases from J, with 6 bases between. The CDR3 is 13 amino acids. Germline CDR1 reads SQVTM; CDR2 reads ANQGSEA. CDR3 nucleotide sequence: TGCAGCGTTGTCGGTGCTGGGGCCAACGTCCTGACTTTC. Translation: CSVVGAGANVLTF. Full variable domain (remainder filled in from reference TRBV29-1 and TRBJ2-6): SAVISQKPSRDICQRGTSLTIQCQVDSQVTMMFWYRQQPGQSLTLIATANQGSEATYESGFVIDKFPISRPNLTFSTLTVSNMSPEDSSIYLCSVVGAGANVLTFGAGSRLTVL.

V and J are TRBV18 and TRBJ2-3; weak D call: TRBD2 (6 bases). V dropped 0 bases and J dropped 2 bases, with 15 bases sitting between them. There are 17 residues in the CDR3. Germline CDR1 is KGHSH and CDR2 is LQKENI. The CDR3 loop reads CASSPPRGGINTDTQYF. As DNA, the CDR3 is TGTGCCAGCTCACCACCGCGTGGAGGGATTAACACAGATACGCAGTATTTT.

CDR3 amino acids: CASSVGTSGTVNEQFF. The CDR3, as DNA: TGTGCCAGCAGCGTAGGGACTAGCGGGACTGTAAATGAGCAGTTCTTC. The chain is built from TRBV9 and TRBJ2-1; 12 bases fit TRBD2. Looked up from germline, CDR1 is SGDLS and CDR2 is YYNGEE. The V and J ends lost 0 bases and 7 bases, in that order; junction bases with no gene match: 5. There are 16 residues in the CDR3. Full variable domain (outside the CDR3, taken from reference TRBV9 and TRBJ2-1): DSGVTQTPKHLITATGQRVTLRCSPRSGDLSVYWYQQSLDQGLQFLIQYYNGEERAKGNILERFSAQQFPDLHSELNLSSLELGDSALYFCASSVGTSGTVNEQFFGPGTRLTVL.

The rearrangement uses TRBV7-2 and TRBJ2-5; D tentatively fits TRBD1 or TRBD2 (5 bases each). CDR3 length equals 14 residues. The V gene's germline CDR1 is SGHTA and CDR2 FQGNSA. V gave up 5 bases and J gave up 5 bases, with 15 bases separating them. The CDR3 region is CASSGGRLQETQYF. CDR3 sequence (DNA): TGTGCCAGCAGCGGGGGTCGGTTACAGGAGACCCAGTACTTC.

The V call is TRBV18, the J call TRBJ1-3, with D unclear. CDR1 and CDR2 (germline): KGHSH, LQKENI. There are 14 residues in the CDR3. The germline V and J ends were trimmed by 5 bases and 2 bases, with 10 bases remaining between them. The CDR3 DNA is TGTGCCAGCTCATCAGGTAACGCTGGAAACACCATATATTTT. This sequence encodes CASSSGNAGNTIYF. The complete variable domain, with remaining parts taken from reference TRBV18 and TRBJ1-3, reads NAGVMQNPRHLVRRRGQEARLRCSPMKGHSHVYWYRQLPEEGLKFMVYLQKENIIDESGMPKERFSAEFPKEGPSILRIQQVVRGDSAAYFCASSSGNAGNTIYFGEGSWLTVV.

The rearrangement joins TRBV28 to TRBJ2-7, with no clear D. Looked up from germline, CDR1 is MDHEN and CDR2 is SYDVKM. CDR3 length: 15 residues. V lost 6 bases and J 3 bases, leaving 18 bases between the germline ends. CDR3 protein: CASSAPGPQIYEQYF. In DNA, the CDR3 is TGTGCCAGCAGCGCCCCGGGTCCTCAGATCTACGAGCAGTACTTC.

This clone was detected once. V gene TRBV27 combines with J gene TRBJ2-3; D remains unclear. Trimming removed 6 bases at V and 5 bases at J, with 6 bases between. This CDR3 is built from 11 residues. Germline CDR1 reads MNHEY; CDR2 reads SMNVEV (reference sequence). The CDR3 nucleotides are TGTGCCAGCAGCGTCGGAGATACGCAGTATTTT. Its protein is CASSVGDTQYF.

The V gene is TRBV4-3, the J gene TRBJ2-7; possibly TRBD2 for D (5 bases). Germline lookup yields CDR1 LGHNA and CDR2 YSLEER. CDR3 length: 14 amino acids. The V end was cut by 0 bases, the J end by 3 bases, with 9 bases between. The CDR3 sequence is CASSQDHGDYEQYF. DNA for the CDR3: TGCGCCAGCAGCCAAGATCACGGGGACTACGAGCAGTACTTC.

V usage is TRBV27 and J usage is TRBJ2-3; 9 bases align to TRBD1. The V and J ends lost 3 bases and 6 bases, in that order; junction bases with no gene match: 4. Germline V CDR1 and CDR2: MNHEY, SMNVEV (reference sequence). The CDR3 sequence is 14 residues long. In DNA, the CDR3 is TGTGCCAGCAGTTTCGTAGGGACAGGGGATACGCAGTATTTT. It translates to CASSFVGTGDTQYF.

The chain recombines TRBV28 with TRBJ2-6, with D perhaps assigned TRBD1 or TRBD2 (5 bases each). Germline assignment: CDR1 MDHEN and CDR2 SYDVKM. The V end was cut by 3 bases, the J end by 0 bases, with 12 bases between. The CDR3 has 17 amino acids. CDR3 amino acids: CASSFAGAPSGANVLTF. The CDR3 DNA reads TGTGCCAGCAGTTTCGCCGGGGCCCCCTCTGGGGCCAACGTCCTGACTTTC.

A few counts support this clone. This chain connects TRBV7-9 to TRBJ2-1; no reliable D call. This CDR3 has 13 amino acids. Per the germline V gene, CDR1 is SEHNR and CDR2 is FQNEAQ (reference sequence). Trimming removed 2 bases from V and 8 bases from J, with 10 bases in between. For the CDR3, the DNA is TGTGCCAGCAGCTTAATCGTCAGAGATGAGCAGTTCTTC. Translation: CASSLIVRDEQFF.

This chain links TRBV20-1 with TRBJ2-5; D is tentatively TRBD1 or TRBD2 (6 bases each). The CDR3 contains 11 residues. V gave up 2 bases and J gave up 7 bases, with 8 bases separating them. Germline-derived CDR1 and CDR2 are DFQATT and SNEGSKA (reference sequence). The CDR3: CSARRGRTQYF. CDR3 nucleotides: TGCAGTGCTAGACGGGGGCGGACCCAGTACTTC.

This clone was picked up a small number of times. The chain carries TRBV6-6 and TRBJ1-2, with D perhaps TRBD1 (5 bases). V was pared by 5 bases and J by 8 bases, with 15 bases between. CDR3 size: 13 residues. Per the germline V gene, CDR1 is MNHNY and CDR2 is SVGAGI (reference sequence). CDR3 in DNA: TGTGCCAGCAGTCCCACGCGGGGCACGGGCTACACCTTC. This gives the protein CASSPTRGTGYTF.

The rearrangement joins TRBV29-1 to TRBJ1-1, with D tentatively TRBD1 (6 bases). The germline gives CDR1 SQVTM, CDR2 ANQGSEA. V was trimmed by 6 bases and J by 4 bases, leaving 15 bases between them. This CDR3 has 13 amino acids. As DNA, the CDR3 is TGCAGCGTCCAGGGGCGGTGGGGCACTGAAGCTTTCTTT. Amino acid sequence: CSVQGRWGTEAFF.

This sequence joins TRBV20-1 and TRBJ2-5; unclear D gene. V lost 5 bases and J 5 bases, leaving 6 bases between the germline ends. Per germline, CDR1 DFQATT and CDR2 SNEGSKA (reference sequence). CDR3 length: 10 residues. The CDR3 spells CSAPRETQYF. The CDR3 DNA is TGCAGTGCTCCCAGGGAGACCCAGTACTTC.

The rearrangement uses TRBV7-9 and TRBJ2-5; D ambiguous. The germline gives CDR1 SEHNR, CDR2 FQNEAQ (reference sequence). Trimming removed 4 bases at V and 4 bases at J, with 13 bases between. CDR3 length equals 14 residues. The CDR3 spells CASSSSDSPETQYF. The CDR3, as DNA: TGTGCCAGCAGCTCGTCAGACTCCCCAGAGACCCAGTACTTC.

The chain employs TRBV4-2 and TRBJ1-2, with 8 bases fitting TRBD1. This CDR3 region has 15 residues. V lost 1 base, J lost 2 bases, and 3 bases stayed unmatched. In germline, CDR1 is LGHNA, CDR2 YNFKEQ. CDR3 bases: TGTGCCAGCAGCCAAGGGACAGGGAGGAACTATGGCTACACCTTC. This gives the protein CASSQGTGRNYGYTF.

J is TRBJ2-5 and V is TRBV7-6, with a weak D call TRBD2 (7 bases). V shed 0 bases and J shed 4 bases, with 12 bases lying between them. CDR1 and CDR2 (germline): SGHVS, FNYEAQ. The CDR3 loop spans 15 amino acids. In DNA form, the CDR3 reads TGTGCCAGCAGCTTAGCGGGGGGGCGAATAGAGACCCAGTACTTC. Translation gives CASSLAGGRIETQYF.